This TCR beta chain was retrieved from a study of shared clonotypes between healthy human individuals. General study points: Non-shared clonotypes had lower generation probabilities than clonotypes shared by all four sorted-subset donors. In a handful of donors, around 5.5% of naive CD4 clonotypes appeared in common.

V was pared by 4 bases and J by 0 bases, with 10 bases between. There are 13 residues in the CDR3. Germline assignment: CDR1 GTSNPN and CDR2 SVGIG (reference sequence). Notes on this clone: What it binds is unknown.

For each subset, genomic DNA was distributed in equal portions over several immunoSEQ plates. Assay: immunoSEQ multiplex PCR; the TCRdb copy retains only in-frame clones and omits some. The table lists more than 2 million clones, 95% of them singletons. The sequenced sample was naive CD4+ T cells sorted from blood. Subset noted: CD45RA+ positively selected. The origin of this receptor is a man between 18 and 29 years old in good health. V gene TRBV30 combines with J gene TRBJ2-7, with D perhaps assigned TRBD1 or TRBD2 (6 bases each). As DNA, the CDR3 is TGTGCCTGGAACGGGGGCTTCTCCTACGAGCAGTACTTC. Its protein is CAWNGGFSYEQYF. Based on the CDR3 plus reference TRBV30 and TRBJ2-7, the full variable domain is SQTIHQWPATLVQPVGSPLSLECTVEGTSNPNLYWYRQAAGRGLQLLFYSVGIGQISSEVPQNLSASRPQDRQFILSSKKLLLSDSGFYLCAWNGGFSYEQYFGPGTRLTVT.